This T cell receptor (beta chain) was captured by sequencing in a study of shared clonotypes between healthy human individuals. Study observations and caveats: When naive CD4 clonotypes were compared across a handful of donors, about 4.9% were shared. Blood alone was sampled, and tissue repertoires likely differ.

Trimming removed 3 bases at V and 4 bases at J, with 9 bases between. This CDR3 is 13 amino acids long. The V gene's germline CDR1 is MNHEY and CDR2 SMNVEV (reference sequence). This was a deep-level run. Using immunoSEQ multiplex PCR, the repertoire was profiled, and TCRdb retains in-frame clones only, with some absent. The data hold 1.5 million to 2.5 million clones, with over 85% observed a single time. A remark on this clone: Its target is unknown.

Naive CD8 cells comprised CD45RO-negative, CCR7-positively selected cells, excluding terminally differentiated effector memory CD45RA+ cells. Donors, without exception, were Caucasian adults residing in Nashville, Tennessee. This chain connects TRBV27 to TRBJ1-2, with no clear D. Sequencing was done on a sample of naive CD8+ T cells sorted from blood. This receptor was obtained from a young man in good health. The CDR3 bases are TGTGCCAGCAGTTTGGGGTATGGCTATGGCTACACCTTC. Its protein is CASSLGYGYGYTF.